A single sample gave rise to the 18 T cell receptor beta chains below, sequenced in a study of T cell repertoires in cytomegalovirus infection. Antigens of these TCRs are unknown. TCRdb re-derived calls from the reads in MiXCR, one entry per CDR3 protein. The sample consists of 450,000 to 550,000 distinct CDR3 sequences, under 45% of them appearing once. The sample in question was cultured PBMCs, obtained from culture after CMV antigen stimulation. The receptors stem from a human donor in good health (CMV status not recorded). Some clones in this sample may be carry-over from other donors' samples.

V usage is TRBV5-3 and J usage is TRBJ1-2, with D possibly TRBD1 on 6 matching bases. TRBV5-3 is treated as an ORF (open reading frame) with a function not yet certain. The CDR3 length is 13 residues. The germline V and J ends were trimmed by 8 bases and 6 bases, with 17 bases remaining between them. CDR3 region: CASSTGRGDGYTF. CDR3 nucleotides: TGTGCCAGCAGCACGGGCAGGGGCGATGGCTACACCTTC.

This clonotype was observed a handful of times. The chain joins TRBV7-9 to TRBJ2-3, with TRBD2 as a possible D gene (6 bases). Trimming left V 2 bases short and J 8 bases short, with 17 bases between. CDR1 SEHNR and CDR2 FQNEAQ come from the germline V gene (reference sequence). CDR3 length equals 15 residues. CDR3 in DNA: TGTGCCAGCAGCTTATTTGCCGGGGTGCGGGGTACGCAGTATTTT. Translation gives CASSLFAGVRGTQYF. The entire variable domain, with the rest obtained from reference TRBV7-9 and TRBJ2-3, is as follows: DTGVSQNPRHKITKRGQNVTFRCDPISEHNRLYWYRQTLGQGPEFLTYFQNEAQLEKSRLLSDRFSAERPKGSFSTLEIQRTEQGDSAMYLCASSLFAGVRGTQYFGPGTRLTVL.

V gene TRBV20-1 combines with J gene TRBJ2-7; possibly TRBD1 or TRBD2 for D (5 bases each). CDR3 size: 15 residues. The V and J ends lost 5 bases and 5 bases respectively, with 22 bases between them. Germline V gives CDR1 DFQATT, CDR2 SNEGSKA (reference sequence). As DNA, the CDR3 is TGCAGTGCTCAGGATGGTGGGACCCCGACGGACGAGCAGTACTTC. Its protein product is CSAQDGGTPTDEQYF.

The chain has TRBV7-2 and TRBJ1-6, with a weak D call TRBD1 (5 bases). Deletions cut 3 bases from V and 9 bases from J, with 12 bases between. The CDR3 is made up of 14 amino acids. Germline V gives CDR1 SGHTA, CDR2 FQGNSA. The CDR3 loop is CASSFGASFSPLHF. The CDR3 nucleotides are TGTGCCAGCAGCTTCGGGGCCTCCTTTTCACCCCTCCACTTT.

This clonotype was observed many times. In DNA, the CDR3 is TGTGCCAGCAGCTCTGGACAGGGTAGTGAAAAACTGTTTTTT. It translates to CASSSGQGSEKLFF. The genes are TRBV11-2 and TRBJ1-4; the match to TRBD1 covers 8 bases. The CDR3 has 14 residues. The germline CDR1 and CDR2 sequences are SGHAT and FQNNGV. With 4 bases clipped from V and 7 bases from J, the junction kept 5 bases outside the gene matches. The full variable domain, its missing parts supplied by reference TRBV11-2 and TRBJ1-4, is EAGVAQSPRYKIIEKRQSVAFWCNPISGHATLYWYQQILGQGPKLLIQFQNNGVVDDSQLPKDRFSAERLKGVDSTLKIQPAKLEDSAVYLCASSSGQGSEKLFFGSGTQLSVL.

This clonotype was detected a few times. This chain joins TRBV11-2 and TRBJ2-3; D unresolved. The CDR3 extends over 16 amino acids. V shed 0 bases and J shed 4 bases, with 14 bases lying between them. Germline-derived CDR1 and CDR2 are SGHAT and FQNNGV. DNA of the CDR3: TGTGCCAGCAGCTTAGAGTGGGGTACTATGGCAGATACGCAGTATTTT. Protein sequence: CASSLEWGTMADTQYF.

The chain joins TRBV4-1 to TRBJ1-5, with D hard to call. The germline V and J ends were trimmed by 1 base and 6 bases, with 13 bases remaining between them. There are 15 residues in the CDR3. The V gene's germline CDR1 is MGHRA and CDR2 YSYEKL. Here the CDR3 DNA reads TGCGCCAGCAGCCAAGTTGGAGGGATCGGTCAGCCCCAGCATTTT. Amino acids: CASSQVGGIGQPQHF.

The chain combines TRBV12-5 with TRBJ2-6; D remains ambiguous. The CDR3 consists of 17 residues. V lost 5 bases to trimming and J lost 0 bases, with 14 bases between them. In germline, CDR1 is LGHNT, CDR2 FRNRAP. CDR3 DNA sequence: TGTGCTAGTGGTCCCCGCAGCCTCGTCTCTGGGGCCAACGTCCTGACTTTC. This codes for CASGPRSLVSGANVLTF.

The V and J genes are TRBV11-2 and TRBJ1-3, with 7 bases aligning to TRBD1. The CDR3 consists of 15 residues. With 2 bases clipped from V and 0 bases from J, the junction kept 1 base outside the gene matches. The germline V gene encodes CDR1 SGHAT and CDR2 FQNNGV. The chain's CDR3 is CASSLRQGSGNTIYF. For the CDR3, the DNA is TGTGCCAGCAGCTTAAGACAGGGCTCTGGAAACACCATATATTTT.

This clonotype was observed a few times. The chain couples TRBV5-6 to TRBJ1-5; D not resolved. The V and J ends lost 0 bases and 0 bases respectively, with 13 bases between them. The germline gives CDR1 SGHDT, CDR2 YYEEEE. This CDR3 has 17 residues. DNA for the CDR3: TGTGCCAGCAGCTTGGGCCCGGCAAACTATAGCAATCAGCCCCAGCATTTT. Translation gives CASSLGPANYSNQPQHF.

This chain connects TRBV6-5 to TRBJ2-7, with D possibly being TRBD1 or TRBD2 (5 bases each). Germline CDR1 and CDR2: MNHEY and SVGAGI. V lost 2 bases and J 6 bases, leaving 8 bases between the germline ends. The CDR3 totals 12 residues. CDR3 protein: CASSYGGSEQYF. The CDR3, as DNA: TGTGCCAGCAGTTACGGGGGATCCGAGCAGTACTTC.

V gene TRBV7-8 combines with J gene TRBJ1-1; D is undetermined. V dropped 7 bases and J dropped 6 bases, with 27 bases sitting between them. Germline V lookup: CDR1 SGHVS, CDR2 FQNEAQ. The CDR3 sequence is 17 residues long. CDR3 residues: CASTVVRASGRGSEAFF. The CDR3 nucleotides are TGTGCCAGCACCGTAGTACGGGCCTCCGGGCGAGGGTCTGAAGCTTTCTTT. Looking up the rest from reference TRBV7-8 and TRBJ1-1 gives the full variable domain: GAGVSQSPRYKVAKRGQDVALRCDPISGHVSLFWYQQALGQGPEFLTYFQNEAQLDKSGLPSDRFFAERPEGSVSTLKIQRTQQEDSAVYLCASTVVRASGRGSEAFFGQGTRLTVV.

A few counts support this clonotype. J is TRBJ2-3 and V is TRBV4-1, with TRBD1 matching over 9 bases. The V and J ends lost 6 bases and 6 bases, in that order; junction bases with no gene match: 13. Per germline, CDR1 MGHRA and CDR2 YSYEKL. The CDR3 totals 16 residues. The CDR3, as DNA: TGCGCCAGCAGGGGGGGACAGGGAGAGTTCGGGGATACGCAGTATTTT. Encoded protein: CASRGGQGEFGDTQYF.

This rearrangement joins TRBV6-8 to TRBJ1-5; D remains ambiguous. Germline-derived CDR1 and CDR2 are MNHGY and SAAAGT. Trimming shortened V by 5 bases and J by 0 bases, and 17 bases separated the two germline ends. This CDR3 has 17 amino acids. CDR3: CASSTVTETYSNQPQHF. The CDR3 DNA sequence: TGTGCCAGCAGTACCGTCACAGAGACTTATAGCAATCAGCCCCAGCATTTT.

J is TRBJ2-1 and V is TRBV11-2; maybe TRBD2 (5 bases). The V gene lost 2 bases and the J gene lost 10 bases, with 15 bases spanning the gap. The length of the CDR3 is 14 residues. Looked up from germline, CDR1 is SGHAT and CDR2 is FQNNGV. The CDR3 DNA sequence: TGTGCCAGCAGCTTAAGTAATCCTGAGGGAGAGCAGTTCTTC. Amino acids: CASSLSNPEGEQFF. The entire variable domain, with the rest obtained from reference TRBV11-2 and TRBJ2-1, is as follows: EAGVAQSPRYKIIEKRQSVAFWCNPISGHATLYWYQQILGQGPKLLIQFQNNGVVDDSQLPKDRFSAERLKGVDSTLKIQPAKLEDSAVYLCASSLSNPEGEQFFGPGTRLTVL.

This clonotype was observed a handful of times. The DNA of the CDR3 is TGCGCCAGCAGCCCTACCAGGACCGCCGAGCAGTACTTC. Its translation: CASSPTRTAEQYF. This rearrangement joins TRBV4-3 to TRBJ2-7; no clear D. The V gene lost 4 bases and the J gene lost 6 bases, with 13 bases spanning the gap. The CDR3 extends over 13 amino acids. The germline CDR1 and CDR2 sequences are LGHNA and YSLEER.

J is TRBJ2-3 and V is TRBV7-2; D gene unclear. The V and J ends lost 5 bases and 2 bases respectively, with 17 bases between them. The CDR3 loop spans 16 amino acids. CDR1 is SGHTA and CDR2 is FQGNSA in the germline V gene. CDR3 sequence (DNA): TGTGCCAGCAGCCTCGGTATAGGATACTCCACAGATACGCAGTATTTT. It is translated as CASSLGIGYSTDTQYF.

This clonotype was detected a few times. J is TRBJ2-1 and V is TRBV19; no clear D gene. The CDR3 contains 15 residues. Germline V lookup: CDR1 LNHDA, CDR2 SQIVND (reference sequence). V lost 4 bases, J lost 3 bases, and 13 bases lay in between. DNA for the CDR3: TGTGCCAGTAGTACCAGCCCCCCCCACTACAATGAGCAGTTCTTC. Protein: CASSTSPPHYNEQFF.